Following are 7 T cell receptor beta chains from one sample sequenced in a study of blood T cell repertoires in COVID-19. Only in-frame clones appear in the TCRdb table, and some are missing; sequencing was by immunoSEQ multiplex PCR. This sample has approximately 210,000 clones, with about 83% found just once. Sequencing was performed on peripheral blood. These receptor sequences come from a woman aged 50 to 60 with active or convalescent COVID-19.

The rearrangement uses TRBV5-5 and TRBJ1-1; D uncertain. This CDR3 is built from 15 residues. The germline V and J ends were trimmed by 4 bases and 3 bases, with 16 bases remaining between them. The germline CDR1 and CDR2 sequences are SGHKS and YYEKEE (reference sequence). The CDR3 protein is CASSQARGRDTEAFF. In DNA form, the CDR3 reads TGTGCCAGCAGCCAGGCACGAGGGCGGGACACTGAAGCTTTCTTT.

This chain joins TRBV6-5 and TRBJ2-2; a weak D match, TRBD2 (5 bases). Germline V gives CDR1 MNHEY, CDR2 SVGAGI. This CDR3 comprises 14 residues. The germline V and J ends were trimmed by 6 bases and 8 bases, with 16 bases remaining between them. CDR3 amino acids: CASRSEDWGGELFF. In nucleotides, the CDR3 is TGTGCCAGCAGGTCCGAGGACTGGGGAGGGGAGCTGTTTTTT.

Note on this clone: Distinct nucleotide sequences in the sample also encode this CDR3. The CDR3 region has the DNA TGTGCCAGCTCACCGAGCTTATACGAGCAGTACTTC. Protein sequence: CASSPSLYEQYF. V is TRBV18 and J is TRBJ2-7; no clear D gene. CDR3 size: 12 residues. Germline V gene sequence: CDR1 KGHSH, CDR2 LQKENI. The germline V and J ends were trimmed by 3 bases and 4 bases, with 7 bases remaining between them. Complete variable domain (other parts from reference TRBV18 and TRBJ2-7): NAGVMQNPRHLVRRRGQEARLRCSPMKGHSHVYWYRQLPEEGLKFMVYLQKENIIDESGMPKERFSAEFPKEGPSILRIQQVVRGDSAAYFCASSPSLYEQYFGPGTRLTVT.

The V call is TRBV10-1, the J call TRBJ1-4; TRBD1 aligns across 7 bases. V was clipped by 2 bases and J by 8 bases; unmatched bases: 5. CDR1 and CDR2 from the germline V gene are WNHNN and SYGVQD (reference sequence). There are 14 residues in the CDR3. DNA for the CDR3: TGCGCCAGCAGTGAGGGTCAGGGGGGAGAAAAACTGTTTTTT. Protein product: CASSEGQGGEKLFF.

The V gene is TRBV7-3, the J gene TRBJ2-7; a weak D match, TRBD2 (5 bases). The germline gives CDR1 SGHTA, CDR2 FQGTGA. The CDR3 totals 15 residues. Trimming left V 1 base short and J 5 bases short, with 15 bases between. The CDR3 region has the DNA TGTGCCAGCAGCTTAATATCGGGGATCGTAAACGAGCAGTACTTC. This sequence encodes CASSLISGIVNEQYF. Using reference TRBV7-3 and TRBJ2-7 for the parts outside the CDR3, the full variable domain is GAGVSQTPSNKVTEKGKYVELRCDPISGHTALYWYRQSLGQGPEFLIYFQGTGAADDSGLPNDRFFAVRPEGSVSTLKIQRTERGDSAVYLCASSLISGIVNEQYFGPGTRLTVT.

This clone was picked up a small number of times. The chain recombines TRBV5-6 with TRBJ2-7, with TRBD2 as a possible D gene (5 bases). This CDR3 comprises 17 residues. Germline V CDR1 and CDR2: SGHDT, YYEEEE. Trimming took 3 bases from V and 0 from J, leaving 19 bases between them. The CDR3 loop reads CASSSRDAGLSSYEQYV. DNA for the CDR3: TGTGCCAGCAGCTCTCGCGATGCGGGCTTGAGCTCCTACGAGCAGTACGTC.

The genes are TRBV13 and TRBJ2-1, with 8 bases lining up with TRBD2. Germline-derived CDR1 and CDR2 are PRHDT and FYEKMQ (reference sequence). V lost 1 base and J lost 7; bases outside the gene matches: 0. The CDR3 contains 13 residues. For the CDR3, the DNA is TGTGCCAGCAGCTTAGCGGGAGGGAATGAGCAGTTCTTC. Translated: CASSLAGGNEQFF.